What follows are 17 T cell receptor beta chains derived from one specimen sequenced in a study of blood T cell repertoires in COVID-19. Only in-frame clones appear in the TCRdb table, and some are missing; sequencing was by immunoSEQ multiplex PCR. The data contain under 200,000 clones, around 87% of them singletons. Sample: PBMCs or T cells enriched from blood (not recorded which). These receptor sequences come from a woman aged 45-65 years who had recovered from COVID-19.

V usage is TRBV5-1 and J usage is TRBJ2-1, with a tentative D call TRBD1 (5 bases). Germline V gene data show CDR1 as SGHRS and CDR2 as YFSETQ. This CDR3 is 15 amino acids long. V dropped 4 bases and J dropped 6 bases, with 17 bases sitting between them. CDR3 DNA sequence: TGCGCCAGCAGCCCCCTCGGTCGACAGAGCAATGAGCAGTTCTTC. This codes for CASSPLGRQSNEQFF. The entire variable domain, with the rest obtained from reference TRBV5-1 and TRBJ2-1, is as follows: KAGVTQTPRYLIKTRGQQVTLSCSPISGHRSVSWYQQTPGQGLQFLFEYFSETQRNKGNFPGRFSGRQFSNSRSEMNVSTLELGDSALYLCASSPLGRQSNEQFFGPGTRLTVL.

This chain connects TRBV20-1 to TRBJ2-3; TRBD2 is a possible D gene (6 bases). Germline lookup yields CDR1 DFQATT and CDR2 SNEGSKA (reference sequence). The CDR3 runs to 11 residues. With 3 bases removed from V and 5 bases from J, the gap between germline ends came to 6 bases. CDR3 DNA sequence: TGCAGTGCTAGGGGACTAGATACGCAGTATTTT. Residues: CSARGLDTQYF.

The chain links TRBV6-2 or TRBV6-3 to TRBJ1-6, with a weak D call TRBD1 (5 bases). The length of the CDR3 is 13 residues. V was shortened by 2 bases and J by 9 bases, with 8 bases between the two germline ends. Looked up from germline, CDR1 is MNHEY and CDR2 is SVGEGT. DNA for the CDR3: TGTGCCAGCAGTTACGAACAGGCTTCACCCCTCCACTTT. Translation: CASSYEQASPLHF.

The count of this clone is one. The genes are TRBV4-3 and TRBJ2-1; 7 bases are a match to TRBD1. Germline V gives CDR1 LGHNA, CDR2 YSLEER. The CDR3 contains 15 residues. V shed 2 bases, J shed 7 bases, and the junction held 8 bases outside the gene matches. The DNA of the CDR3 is TGCGCCAGCAGCCAAAACAGGGGACCCTCGAATGAGCAGTTCTTC. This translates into CASSQNRGPSNEQFF.

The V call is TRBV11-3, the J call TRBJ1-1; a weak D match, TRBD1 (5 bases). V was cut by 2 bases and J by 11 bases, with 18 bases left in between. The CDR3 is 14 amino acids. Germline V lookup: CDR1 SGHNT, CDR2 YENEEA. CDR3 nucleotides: TGTGCCAGCAGCTTACCACCCACCGACAGTAGTGCTTTCTTT. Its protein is CASSLPPTDSSAFF.

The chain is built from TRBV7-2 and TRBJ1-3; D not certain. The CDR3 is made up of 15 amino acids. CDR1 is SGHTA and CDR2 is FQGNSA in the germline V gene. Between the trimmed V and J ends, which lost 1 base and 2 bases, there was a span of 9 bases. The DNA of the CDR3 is TGTGCCAGCAGCTTAGAAGCAGGCCCTGGAAACACCATATATTTT. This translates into CASSLEAGPGNTIYF.

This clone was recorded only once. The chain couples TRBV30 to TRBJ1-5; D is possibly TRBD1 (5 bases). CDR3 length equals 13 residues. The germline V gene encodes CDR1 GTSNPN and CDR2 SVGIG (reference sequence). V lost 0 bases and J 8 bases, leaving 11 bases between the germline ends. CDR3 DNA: TGTGCCTGGAGTGTAGGGGCTCGGGAGCCCCAGCATTTT. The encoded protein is CAWSVGAREPQHF.

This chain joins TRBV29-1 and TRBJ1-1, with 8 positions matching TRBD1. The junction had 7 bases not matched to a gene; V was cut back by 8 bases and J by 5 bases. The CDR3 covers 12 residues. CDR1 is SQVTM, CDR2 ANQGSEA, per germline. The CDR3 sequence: CSIRTGLTEAFF. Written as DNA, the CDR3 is TGCAGCATACGGACAGGGTTAACTGAAGCTTTCTTT.

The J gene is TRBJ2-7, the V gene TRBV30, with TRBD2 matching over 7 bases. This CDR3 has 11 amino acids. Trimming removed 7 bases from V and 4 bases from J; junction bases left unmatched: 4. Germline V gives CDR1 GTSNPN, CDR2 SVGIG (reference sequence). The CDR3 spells CASGGGYEQYF. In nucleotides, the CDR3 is TGTGCCTCAGGCGGGGGATACGAGCAGTACTTC.

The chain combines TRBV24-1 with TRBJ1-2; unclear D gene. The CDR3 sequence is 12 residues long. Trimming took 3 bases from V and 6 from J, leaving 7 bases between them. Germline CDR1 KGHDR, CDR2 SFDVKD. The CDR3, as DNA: TGTGCCACCAGTGATCCCGGGAATGGCTACACCTTC. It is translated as CATSDPGNGYTF.

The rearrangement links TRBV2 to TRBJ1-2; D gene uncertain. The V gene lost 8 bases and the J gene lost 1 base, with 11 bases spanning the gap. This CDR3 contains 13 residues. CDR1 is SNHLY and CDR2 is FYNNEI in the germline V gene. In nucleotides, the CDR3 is TGTGCCAGCTCCGGAGCTTTTAACTATGGCTACACCTTC. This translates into CASSGAFNYGYTF.

Here the CDR3 DNA reads TGTGCCAGCAGCTTAGTCCCAGGGGCGGACGCTGACTATGGCTACACCTTC. Residues: CASSLVPGADADYGYTF. The rearrangement joins TRBV7-2 to TRBJ1-2; tentatively, D is TRBD1 (6 bases). The germline V and J ends were trimmed by 1 base and 3 bases, with 18 bases remaining between them. Germline CDR1 reads SGHTA; CDR2 reads FQGNSA. The CDR3 covers 17 residues.

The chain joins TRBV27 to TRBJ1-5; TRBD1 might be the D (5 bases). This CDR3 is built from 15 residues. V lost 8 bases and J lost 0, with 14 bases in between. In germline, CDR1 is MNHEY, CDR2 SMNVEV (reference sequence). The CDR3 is CASGLTENSNQPQHF. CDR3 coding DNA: TGTGCCAGCGGATTGACAGAGAATAGCAATCAGCCCCAGCATTTT.

The CDR3 coding sequence is TGTGCCAGCAGTTACGCCAGGGGCAGGCAGCCCCAGCATTTT. Translating it yields CASSYARGRQPQHF. The chain uses TRBV6-5 and TRBJ1-5; perhaps TRBD1 as D (6 bases). CDR1 and CDR2 (germline): MNHEY, SVGAGI. Trimming took off 2 bases at V and 7 bases at J, with 12 bases between the two ends. The length of the CDR3 is 14 residues.

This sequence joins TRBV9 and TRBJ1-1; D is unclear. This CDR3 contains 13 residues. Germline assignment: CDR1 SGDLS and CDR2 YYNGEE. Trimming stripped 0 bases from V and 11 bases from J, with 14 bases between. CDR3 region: CASSVAIAGVAFF. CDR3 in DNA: TGTGCCAGCAGCGTAGCGATCGCCGGGGTCGCTTTCTTT.

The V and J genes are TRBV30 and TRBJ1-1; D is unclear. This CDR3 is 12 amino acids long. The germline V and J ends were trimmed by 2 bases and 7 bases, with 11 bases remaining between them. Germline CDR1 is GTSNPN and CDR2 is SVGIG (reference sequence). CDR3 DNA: TGTGCCTGGAGTCGAGGATCGATTGAAGCTTTCTTT. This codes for CAWSRGSIEAFF.

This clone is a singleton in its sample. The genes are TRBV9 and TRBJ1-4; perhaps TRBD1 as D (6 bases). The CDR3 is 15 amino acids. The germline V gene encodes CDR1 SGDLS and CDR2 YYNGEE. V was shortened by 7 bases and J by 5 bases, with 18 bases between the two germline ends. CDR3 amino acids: CASAKGDTENEKLFF. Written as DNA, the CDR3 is TGTGCCAGCGCGAAGGGGGACACAGAGAATGAAAAACTGTTTTTT.